This TCR beta chain emerged from a study of T cell repertoires in cytomegalovirus infection. Notes on this clonotype: Its specificity is unknown.

Study outcomes and limitations: In two of eight donors, the top clonotype was HLA-C-restricted CMV-specific.

The germline CDR1 and CDR2 sequences are LNHDA and SQIVND (reference sequence). With 5 bases clipped from V and 2 bases from J, the junction kept 5 bases outside the gene matches. This CDR3 has 16 amino acids. TCRdb fed the reads into MiXCR, producing one record per CDR3 protein. The sample shows around 770,000 distinct CDR3 sequences, about 29% of them seen only once. This clonotype was sampled from a human donor in good health (CMV status not recorded). Some clones in this sample may be carry-over from other donors' samples. The source material was cultured CD8+ T cells from PBMCs, sampled from culture after CMV antigen stimulation. The V gene is TRBV19, the J gene TRBJ2-1, with 11 bases fitting TRBD2. Written as DNA, the CDR3 is TGTGCCAGTAGTTTTAGCGGGGGGGGGACCTACAATGAGCAGTTCTTC. It yields the protein CASSFSGGGTYNEQFF.